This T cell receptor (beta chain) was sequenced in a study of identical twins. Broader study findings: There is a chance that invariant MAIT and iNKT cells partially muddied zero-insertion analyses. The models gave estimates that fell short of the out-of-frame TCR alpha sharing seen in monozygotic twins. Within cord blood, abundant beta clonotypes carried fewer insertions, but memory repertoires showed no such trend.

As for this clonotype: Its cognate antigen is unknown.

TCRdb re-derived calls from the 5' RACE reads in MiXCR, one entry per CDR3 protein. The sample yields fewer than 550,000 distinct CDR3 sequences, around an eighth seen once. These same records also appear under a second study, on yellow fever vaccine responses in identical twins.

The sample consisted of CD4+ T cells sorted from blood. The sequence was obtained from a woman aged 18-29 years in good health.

CDR3 sequence: CASSLASRGTEAFF. The CDR3 DNA sequence: TGTGCCAGCAGCCTCGCATCGCGTGGCACTGAAGCTTTCTTT. V and J are TRBV13 and TRBJ1-1; D gene uncertain. CDR1 is PRHDT, CDR2 FYEKMQ, per germline (reference sequence). There are 14 residues in the CDR3. V was trimmed by 5 bases and J by 4 bases, leaving 14 bases between them.